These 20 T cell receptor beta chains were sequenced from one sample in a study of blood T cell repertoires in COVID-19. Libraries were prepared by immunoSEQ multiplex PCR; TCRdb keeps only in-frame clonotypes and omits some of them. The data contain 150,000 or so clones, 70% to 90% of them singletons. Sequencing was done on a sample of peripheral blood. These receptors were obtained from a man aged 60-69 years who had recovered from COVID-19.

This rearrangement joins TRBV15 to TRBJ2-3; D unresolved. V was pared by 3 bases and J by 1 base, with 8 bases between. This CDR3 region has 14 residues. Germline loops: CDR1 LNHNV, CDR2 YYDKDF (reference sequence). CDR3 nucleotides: TGTGCCACCAGCAGGCGAACCGGCACAGATACGCAGTATTTT. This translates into CATSRRTGTDTQYF. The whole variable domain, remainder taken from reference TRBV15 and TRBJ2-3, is DAMVIQNPRYQVTQFGKPVTLSCSQTLNHNVMYWYQQKSSQAPKLLFHYYDKDFNNEADTPDNFQSRRPNTSFCFLDIRSPGLGDTAMYLCATSRRTGTDTQYFGPGTRLTVL.

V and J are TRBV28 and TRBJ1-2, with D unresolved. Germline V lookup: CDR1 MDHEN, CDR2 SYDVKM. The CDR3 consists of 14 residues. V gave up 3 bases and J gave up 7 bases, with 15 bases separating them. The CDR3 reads CASSFSRSDVGYTF. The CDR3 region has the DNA TGTGCCAGCAGTTTTTCCAGGTCTGATGTTGGCTACACCTTC.

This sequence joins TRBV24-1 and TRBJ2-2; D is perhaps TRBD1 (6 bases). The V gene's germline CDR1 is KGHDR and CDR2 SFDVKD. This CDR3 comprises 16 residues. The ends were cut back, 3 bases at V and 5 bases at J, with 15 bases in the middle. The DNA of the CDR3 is TGTGCCACCAGTGATCCTGGGGCAGGGGATACCGGGGAGCTGTTTTTT. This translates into CATSDPGAGDTGELFF.

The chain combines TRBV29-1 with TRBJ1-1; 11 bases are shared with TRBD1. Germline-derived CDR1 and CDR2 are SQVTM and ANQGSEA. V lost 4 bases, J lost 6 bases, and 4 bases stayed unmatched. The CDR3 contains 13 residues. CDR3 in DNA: TGCAGCGTTGCGGGACAGGGGGGGGCTGAAGCTTTCTTT. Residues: CSVAGQGGAEAFF.

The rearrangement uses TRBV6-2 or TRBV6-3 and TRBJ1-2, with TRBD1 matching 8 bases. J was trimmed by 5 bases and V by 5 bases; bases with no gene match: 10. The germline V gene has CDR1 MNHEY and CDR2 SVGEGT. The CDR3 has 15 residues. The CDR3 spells CASSTDRGELYGYTF. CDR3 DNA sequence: TGTGCCAGCAGTACCGACAGGGGCGAATTATATGGCTACACCTTC.

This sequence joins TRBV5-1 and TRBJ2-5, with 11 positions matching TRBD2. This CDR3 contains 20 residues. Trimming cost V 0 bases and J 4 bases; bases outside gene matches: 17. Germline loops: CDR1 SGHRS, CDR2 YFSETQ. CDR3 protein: CASSLGLAGNRASIGETQYF. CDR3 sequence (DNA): TGCGCCAGCAGCTTGGGACTAGCGGGGAACCGCGCCTCCATAGGAGAGACCCAGTACTTC.

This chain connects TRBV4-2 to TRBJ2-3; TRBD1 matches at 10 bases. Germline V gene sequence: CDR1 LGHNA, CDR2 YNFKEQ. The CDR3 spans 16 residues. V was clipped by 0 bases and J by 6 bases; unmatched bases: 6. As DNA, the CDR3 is TGTGCCAGCAGCCAAGAGGGACAGGGGTTATTTGATACGCAGTATTTT. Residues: CASSQEGQGLFDTQYF.

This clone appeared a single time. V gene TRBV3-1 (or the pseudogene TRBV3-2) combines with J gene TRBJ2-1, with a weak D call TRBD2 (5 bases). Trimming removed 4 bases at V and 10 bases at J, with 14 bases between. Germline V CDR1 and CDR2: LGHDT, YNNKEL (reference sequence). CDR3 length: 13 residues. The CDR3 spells CASSLPVGGEQFF. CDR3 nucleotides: TGTGCCAGCAGCCTACCCGTCGGCGGGGAGCAGTTCTTC.

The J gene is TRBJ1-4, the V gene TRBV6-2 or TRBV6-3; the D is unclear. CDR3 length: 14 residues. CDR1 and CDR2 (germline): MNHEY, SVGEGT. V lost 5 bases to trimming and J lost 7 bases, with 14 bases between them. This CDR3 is CASSEPRGSEKLFF. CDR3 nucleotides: TGTGCCAGCAGTGAGCCCCGGGGTTCTGAAAAACTGTTTTTT.

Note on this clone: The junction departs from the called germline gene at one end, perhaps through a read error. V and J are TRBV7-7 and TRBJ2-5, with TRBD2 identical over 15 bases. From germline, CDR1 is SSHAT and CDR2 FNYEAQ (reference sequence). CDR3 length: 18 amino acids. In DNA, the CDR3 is TGTGCTAGCAGCTCCGGACTAGCGGGGGGGCCTGCCTGGGAGACCCAGTACTTC. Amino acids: CASSSGLAGGPAWETQYF. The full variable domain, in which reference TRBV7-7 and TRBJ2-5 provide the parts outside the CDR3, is GAGVSQSPRYKVTKRGQDVTLRCDPISSHATLYWYQQALGQGPEFLTYFNYEAQPDKSGLPSDRFSAERPEGSISTLTIQRTEQRDSAMYRCASSSGLAGGPAWETQYFGPGTRLLVL.

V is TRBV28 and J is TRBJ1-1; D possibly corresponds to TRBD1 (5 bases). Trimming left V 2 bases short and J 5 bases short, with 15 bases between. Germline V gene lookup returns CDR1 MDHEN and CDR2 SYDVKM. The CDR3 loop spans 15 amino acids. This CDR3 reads CASSLGGGSWTEAFF. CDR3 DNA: TGTGCCAGCAGTTTAGGCGGGGGAAGTTGGACTGAAGCTTTCTTT.

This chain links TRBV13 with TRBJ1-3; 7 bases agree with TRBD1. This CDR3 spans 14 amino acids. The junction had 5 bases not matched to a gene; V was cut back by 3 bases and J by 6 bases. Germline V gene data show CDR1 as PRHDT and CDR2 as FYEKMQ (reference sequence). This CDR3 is CASSFGQVENTIYF. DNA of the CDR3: TGTGCCAGCAGCTTCGGACAGGTGGAAAACACCATATATTTT.

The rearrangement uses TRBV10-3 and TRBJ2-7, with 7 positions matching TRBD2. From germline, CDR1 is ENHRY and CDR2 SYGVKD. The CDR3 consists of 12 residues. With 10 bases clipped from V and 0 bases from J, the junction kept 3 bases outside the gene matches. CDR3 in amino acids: CASSGFSYEQYF. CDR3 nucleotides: TGTGCCAGTAGCGGGTTCTCCTACGAGCAGTACTTC.

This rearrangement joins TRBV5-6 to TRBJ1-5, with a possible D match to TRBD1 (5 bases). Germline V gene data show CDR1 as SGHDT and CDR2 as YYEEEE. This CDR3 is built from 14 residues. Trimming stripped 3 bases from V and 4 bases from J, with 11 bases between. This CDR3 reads CASSSGDSNQPQHF. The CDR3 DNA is TGTGCCAGCAGCTCGGGGGACTCTAATCAGCCCCAGCATTTT.

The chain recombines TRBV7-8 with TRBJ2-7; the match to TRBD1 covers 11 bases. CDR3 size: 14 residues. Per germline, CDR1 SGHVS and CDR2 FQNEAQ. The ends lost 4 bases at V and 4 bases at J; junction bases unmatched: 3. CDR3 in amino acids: CASSSGQGVYEQYF. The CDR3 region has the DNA TGTGCCAGCAGCTCGGGACAGGGGGTTTACGAGCAGTACTTC.

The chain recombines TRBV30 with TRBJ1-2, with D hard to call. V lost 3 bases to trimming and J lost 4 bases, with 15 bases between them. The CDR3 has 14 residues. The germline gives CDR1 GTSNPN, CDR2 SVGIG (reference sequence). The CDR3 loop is CAWSSNRHRYGYTF. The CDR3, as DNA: TGTGCCTGGAGCTCCAATCGACATCGCTATGGCTACACCTTC.

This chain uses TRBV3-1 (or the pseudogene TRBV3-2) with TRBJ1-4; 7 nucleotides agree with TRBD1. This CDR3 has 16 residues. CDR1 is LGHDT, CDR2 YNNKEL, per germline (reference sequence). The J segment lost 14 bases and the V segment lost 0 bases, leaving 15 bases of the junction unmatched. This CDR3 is CASSQDLGTDNQRLFF. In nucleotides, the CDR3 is TGTGCCAGCAGCCAAGATCTAGGGACAGATAACCAAAGGCTGTTTTTT.

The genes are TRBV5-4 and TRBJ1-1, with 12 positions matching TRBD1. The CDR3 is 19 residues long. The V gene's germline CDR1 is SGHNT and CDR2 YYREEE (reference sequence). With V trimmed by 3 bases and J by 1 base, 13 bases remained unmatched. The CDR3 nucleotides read TGTGCCAGCAGCTCCCGGGACAGGGGGCACGGAGAAGGGAACACTGAAGCTTTCTTT. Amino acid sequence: CASSSRDRGHGEGNTEAFF.

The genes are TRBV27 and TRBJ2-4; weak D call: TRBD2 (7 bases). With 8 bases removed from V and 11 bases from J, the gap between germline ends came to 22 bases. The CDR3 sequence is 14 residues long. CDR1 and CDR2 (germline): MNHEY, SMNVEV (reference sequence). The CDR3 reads CASWGGGSFSVQYF. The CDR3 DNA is TGTGCCAGCTGGGGGGGCGGGTCTTTCTCGGTTCAGTACTTC.

In DNA form, the CDR3 reads TGTGCCAGCAGCGGTAGAAATAATCAGCCCCAGCATTTT. It yields the protein CASSGRNNQPQHF. This sequence joins TRBV7-9 and TRBJ1-5; the D is unclear. The V gene lost 5 bases and the J gene lost 4 bases, with 9 bases spanning the gap. This CDR3 is built from 13 residues. Germline V CDR1 and CDR2: SEHNR, FQNEAQ (reference sequence).